The 22 T cell receptor beta chains given below trace back to one sample, sequenced in a study of tissue T cells after allogeneic stem cell transplantation. Sequencing was performed with immunoSEQ multiplex PCR; in TCRdb, only in-frame clones are kept and a portion is missing. The sample includes approximately 3,000 clones, over 40% of them seen just once. Sample time point: mouse harvest day 14 after allogeneic transplant. Tail vein injection delivered 10^7 T-cell-depleted bone marrow cells and 10^6 splenic CD5+ T cells. What was sequenced was gut tissue. The receptors were sampled from a female BALB/c mouse given C57BL/6 T cells with graft-versus-host disease after an allogeneic hematopoietic cell transplant.

About this clone: Gene names refer to mouse genes. Read data end 1 residue before the CDR3 end; the end is taken from the germline J gene. The V gene is TRBV3, the J gene TRBJ2-3; possibly TRBD2 for D (5 bases). V was clipped by 3 bases and J by 0 bases, with 10 bases between them. Germline V gene data show CDR1 as SNHLY and CDR2 as FYNGKV (reference sequence). The CDR3 is made up of 15 amino acids. The sequenced CDR3 bases are TGTGCCAGCAGCTTTTGGGGTTCTAGTGCAGAAACGCTGTAT. It yields the protein CASSFWGSSAETLY. The full CDR3 protein reads CASSFWGSSAETLYF.

As regards this clone: The genes and germline here are from mouse. The read finishes 1 residue shy of the CDR3 end, and the germline J gene is used to complete it. This chain connects TRBV13-2 to TRBJ2-2; D not certain. Germline CDR1 NNHNN, CDR2 SYGAGS (reference sequence). V was clipped by 3 bases and J by 1 base, with 4 bases between them. This CDR3 has 13 amino acids. CDR3 in amino acids: CASGGENTGQLYF. The CDR3 DNA, read in part, is TGTGCCAGCGGTGGGGAAAACACCGGGCAGCTCTAC.

As to this clone: Gene names follow the mouse nomenclature. The observed sequence ends 1 residue before the CDR3 terminus, with the missing tail filled in from the germline J gene. The gene calls are TRBV13-1 and TRBJ2-7; 8 positions match TRBD2. Losses at the gene ends were 0 bases for V and 4 bases for J; bases not matched to a gene: 3. The CDR3 extends over 14 amino acids. CDR1 and CDR2 from the germline V gene are NSHNY and SYGAGN. The covered CDR3 bases are TGTGCCAGCAGTGATGCGCTGGGGGGTTATGAACAGTAC. It translates to CASSDALGGYEQY. The full CDR3 sequence reads CASSDALGGYEQYF.

On this clone: Gene names and germline match the mouse. The read ends 1 residue early relative to the CDR3; the germline J gene fills the gap. This chain connects TRBV3 to TRBJ2-3, with a possible D match to TRBD2 (6 bases). Germline CDR1 and CDR2: SNHLY and FYNGKV (reference sequence). This CDR3 has 15 residues. The V gene lost 2 bases and the J gene lost 0 bases, with 9 bases spanning the gap. This CDR3 reads CASSLNGGSAETLYF. CDR3 DNA, as far as it was read: TGTGCCAGCAGCTTAAACGGGGGGAGTGCAGAAACGCTGTAT.

Comments on this clone: Gene names are mouse gene names. The read terminates 1 residue ahead of where the CDR3 ends, so the germline J gene completes it. The chain combines TRBV23 with TRBJ2-5. The germline gives CDR1 KGHTA, CDR2 FQNQQP. The CDR3 sequence is 10 residues long. The CDR3 region is CSSSPDTQYF. CDR3 DNA (partial): TGCTCCAGCAGTCCAGACACCCAGTAC.

With respect to this clone: Mouse names are used for the genes. Read data end 1 residue before the CDR3 end; the end is taken from the germline J gene. The rearrangement uses TRBV3 and TRBJ2-1, with TRBD1 identical over 9 bases. The germline gives CDR1 SNHLY, CDR2 FYNGKV (reference sequence). After removal of 3 bases from V and 1 base from J, the junction contained 1 base not matched to a gene. This CDR3 region has 15 residues. CDR3 bases read: TGTGCCAGCAGCTTTGGGACAGGGAACTATGCTGAGCAGTTC. Encoded protein: CASSFGTGNYAEQF. The whole CDR3 is CASSFGTGNYAEQFF.

Remarks on this clone: Gene names refer to mouse genes. The read terminates 1 residue before the CDR3 end, so the remaining end is supplied by the germline J gene. This chain uses TRBV26 with TRBJ1-4, with TRBD1 matching over 7 bases. Germline trimming cut 6 bases from V and 6 bases from J; bases unmatched to any gene: 1. Germline CDR1 and CDR2: KGHPV and FQNQEV (reference sequence). This CDR3 spans 12 amino acids. CDR3 protein: CASRTGHERLFF. CDR3 DNA, as far as it was read: TGTGCCAGCAGGACAGGGCACGAAAGATTATTT.

Comments on this clone: The gene names given are mouse names. Read coverage stops 1 residue before the CDR3 terminus; the germline J gene supplies the remainder. The gene calls are TRBV31 and TRBJ2-2, with 9 bases that match TRBD1. Trimming at V came to 0 bases and at J to 2 bases, leaving 1 base not matched to a gene. The germline CDR1 and CDR2 sequences are GKSSPN and SITVG. This CDR3 region has 15 residues. Partial CDR3 DNA: TGTGCCTGGAGTCTGGGGACAGGGAACACCGGGCAGCTCTAC. Its translation: CAWSLGTGNTGQLY. The CDR3 as a whole reads CAWSLGTGNTGQLYF. Complete variable domain (other parts from reference TRBV31 and TRBJ2-2): AQTIHQWPVAEIKAVGSPLSLGCTIKGKSSPNLYWYWQATGGTLQQLFYSITVGQVESVVQLNLSASRPKDDQFILSTEKLLLSHSGFYLCAWSLGTGNTGQLYFGEGSKLTVL.

In this sample, this clone is large (0.1 to 1%). Germline and genes: mouse. The read stops 1 residue short of the end of the CDR3; the missing end is completed from the germline J gene. The rearrangement joins TRBV1 to TRBJ2-5; no reliable D call. V was clipped by 2 bases and J by 6 bases, with 6 bases between them. The CDR3 length is 12 residues. The V gene's germline CDR1 is NSQYPW and CDR2 LRSPGD (reference sequence). The sequenced CDR3 bases are TGCACCTGCAGTGCAAAAGGCGACACCCAGTAC. Translating gives CTCSAKGDTQY. The entire CDR3 sequence reads CTCSAKGDTQYF. Full variable domain (remainder filled in from reference TRBV1 and TRBJ2-5): VTLLEQNPRWRLVPRGQAVNLRCILKNSQYPWMSWYQQDLQKQLQWLFTLRSPGDKEVKSLPGADYLATRVTDTELRLQVANMSQGRTLYCTCSAKGDTQYFGPGTRLLVL.

This clone was recorded once. Mouse germline and gene names are used. The sequenced fragment ends 1 residue before the CDR3 boundary, so the rest is inferred from the germline J gene. The chain recombines TRBV16 with TRBJ2-2; TRBD1 aligns across 9 bases. This CDR3 contains 15 residues. Germline CDR1 reads SGHSA; CDR2 reads FRNQAP. With 5 bases clipped from V and 3 bases from J, the junction kept 4 bases outside the gene matches. CDR3 protein: CASSRQGGDTGQLYF. The sequenced CDR3 bases are TGTGCAAGCAGCCGACAGGGGGGAGACACCGGGCAGCTCTAC.

This clone rates as medium-sized. The genes are named according to mouse. The sequence runs out 1 residue before the end of the CDR3; the remainder is reconstructed from the germline J gene. This sequence joins TRBV12-2 and TRBJ2-1; unclear D gene. With 2 bases removed from V and 1 base from J, the gap between germline ends came to 8 bases. The CDR3 covers 14 residues. Germline V CDR1 and CDR2: SGHLS, HYDKME. The CDR3 DNA, read in part, is TGTGCCAGCTCTCCCGACACGAACTATGCTGAGCAGTTC. Translating it yields CASSPDTNYAEQF. The whole CDR3 protein is CASSPDTNYAEQFF. The full variable domain, its missing parts supplied by reference TRBV12-2 and TRBJ2-1, is NSGVVQSPRYIIKGKGERSILKCIPISGHLSVAWYQQTQGQELKFFIQHYDKMERDKGNLPSRFSVQQFDDYHSEMNMSALELEDSAVYFCASSPDTNYAEQFFGPGTRLTVL.

On this clone itself: Gene labels here are mouse ones. Read sequence stops 1 residue before the CDR3 end, and the germline J gene provides the missing end. The chain is built from TRBV3 and TRBJ2-3; no clear D gene. Per germline, CDR1 SNHLY and CDR2 FYNGKV (reference sequence). Deletions cut 3 bases from V and 0 bases from J, with 7 bases between. The CDR3 sequence is 14 residues long. The CDR3 here is CASSFGPSAETLYF. The CDR3 DNA, read in part, is TGTGCCAGCAGCTTTGGGCCTAGTGCAGAAACGCTGTAT.

As to this clone: Gene names and germline match the mouse. Read sequence stops 1 residue before the CDR3 end, and the germline J gene provides the missing end. This sequence joins TRBV1 and TRBJ2-5; the match to TRBD1 covers 10 bases. The junction had 5 bases not matched to a gene; V was cut back by 3 bases and J by 5 bases. The CDR3 runs to 15 residues. Germline CDR1 NSQYPW, CDR2 LRSPGD (reference sequence). The covered CDR3 bases are TGCACCTGCAGTGCGCCGGGACAGGGGAGAGACACCCAGTAC. This codes for CTCSAPGQGRDTQY. In full, the CDR3 reads CTCSAPGQGRDTQYF. The full variable domain, its missing parts supplied by reference TRBV1 and TRBJ2-5, is VTLLEQNPRWRLVPRGQAVNLRCILKNSQYPWMSWYQQDLQKQLQWLFTLRSPGDKEVKSLPGADYLATRVTDTELRLQVANMSQGRTLYCTCSAPGQGRDTQYFGPGTRLLVL.

Regarding this clone: Each gene name is a mouse one. Coverage ceases 1 residue before the CDR3 finishes, and the germline J gene fills in the end. The chain carries TRBV13-3 and TRBJ1-6; possible D gene TRBD1, 5 bases. TRBJ1-6 is recorded as an ORF, its role being uncertain. The CDR3 runs 14 residues. Trimming left V 4 bases short and J 3 bases short, with 8 bases between. The V gene's germline CDR1 is NNHDY and CDR2 SYVADS. The DNA read from the CDR3 is TGTGCCAGCAGTTCAGGGTTCTATAATTCGCCCCTCTAC. It specifies CASSSGFYNSPLY. The entire CDR3 protein reads CASSSGFYNSPLYF.

As for this clone: Genes here carry mouse names. The read finishes 1 residue shy of the CDR3 end, and the germline J gene is used to complete it. This chain joins TRBV19 and TRBJ2-7; 9 nucleotides match TRBD2. Trimming at V came to 1 base and at J to 7 bases, leaving 3 bases not matched to a gene. The CDR3 is 13 residues long. Germline V gives CDR1 FNHDT, CDR2 SITEND (reference sequence). The CDR3 DNA, read in part, is TGTGCCAGCAGTATATACTGGGGGGAGGAACAGTAC. Its protein product is CASSIYWGEEQY. The full CDR3 reads CASSIYWGEEQYF.

On this clone itself: Any gene name here is a mouse gene name. The sequence runs out 1 residue before the end of the CDR3; the remainder is reconstructed from the germline J gene. The chain recombines TRBV29 with TRBJ2-1, with 11 nucleotides matching TRBD2. Germline trimming cut 2 bases from V and 4 bases from J; bases unmatched to any gene: 1. Germline CDR1 reads MSHET; CDR2 reads SYDVDS. The CDR3 spans 15 residues. The sequenced part of the CDR3 DNA is TGTGCTAGCAGTTTAGGGGACTGGGGGTATGCTGAGCAGTTC. It codes for CASSLGDWGYAEQF. The entire CDR3 protein is CASSLGDWGYAEQFF.

This clone is large (0.1 to 1%) within its sample. Gene names follow the mouse nomenclature. The CDR3 is cut off 1 residue early in the read; its end comes from the germline J gene. The rearrangement joins TRBV29 to TRBJ1-2; D gene unclear. The V end was cut by 0 bases, the J end by 3 bases, with 5 bases between. The CDR3 consists of 13 residues. Germline V gives CDR1 MSHET, CDR2 SYDVDS. The sequenced part of the CDR3 DNA is TGTGCTAGCAGTTTATCCCAGTACTCCGACTACACC. It is translated as CASSLSQYSDYT. The whole CDR3 reads CASSLSQYSDYTF.

Comment on this clone: Mouse germline and gene names are used. Read sequence stops 1 residue before the CDR3 end, and the germline J gene provides the missing end. V and J are TRBV26 and TRBJ2-5; D call uncertain. The germline V and J ends were trimmed by 6 bases and 0 bases, with 7 bases remaining between them. Germline V gives CDR1 KGHPV, CDR2 FQNQEV (reference sequence). The CDR3 covers 13 residues. CDR3: CASSRINQDTQYF. CDR3 DNA (partial): TGTGCCAGCAGCCGCATAAACCAAGACACCCAGTAC.

By share of the sample, this clone is medium-sized. The genes are named according to mouse. The observed sequence ends 1 residue before the CDR3 terminus, with the missing tail filled in from the germline J gene. V usage is TRBV29 and J usage is TRBJ2-5; 8 nucleotides agree with TRBD2. Germline lookup yields CDR1 MSHET and CDR2 SYDVDS. This CDR3 contains 14 residues. J lost 0 bases, V lost 8 bases, and 4 bases had no gene match. The CDR3 sequence is CASAGGINQDTQYF. Partial CDR3 DNA: TGTGCTAGCGCTGGGGGGATTAACCAAGACACCCAGTAC.

This clone has just a few counts. Germline and genes here are mouse. The read finishes 1 residue shy of the CDR3 end, and the germline J gene is used to complete it. The rearrangement joins TRBV23 to TRBJ1-5; the table's D call of TRBD1 was not tested on the DNA. This CDR3 is 15 amino acids long. The germline gives CDR1 KGHTA, CDR2 FQNQQP. The sequenced part of the CDR3 DNA is TGCTCCAGCAGTCAGCCGGGACATAACAACCAGGCTCCGCTT. The encoded protein is CSSSQPGHNNQAPL. The whole CDR3 protein is CSSSQPGHNNQAPLF.

This clone was detected a few times. The genes and germline here are from mouse. Read data end 1 residue before the CDR3 end; the end is taken from the germline J gene. This sequence joins TRBV15 and TRBJ2-3; 8 bases are a match to TRBD2. The V segment lost 0 bases and the J segment 9 bases; nucleotides outside the gene matches: 5. Germline V gene data show CDR1 as SGHND and CDR2 as FRSKSL. This CDR3 has 14 residues. The sequenced CDR3 bases are TGTGCCAGCAGTTTAGCCGGGGGGGCTGGGACGCTGTAT. This sequence encodes CASSLAGGAGTLY. The full CDR3 protein reads CASSLAGGAGTLYF.

On this clone: Mouse gene names and germline throughout. Read coverage stops 1 residue before the CDR3 terminus; the germline J gene supplies the remainder. V is TRBV19 and J is TRBJ2-5, with TRBD2 matching 8 bases. CDR1 and CDR2 (germline): FNHDT, SITEND (reference sequence). CDR3 size: 14 residues. The V and J ends lost 6 bases and 1 base, in that order; junction bases with no gene match: 4. CDR3 loop: CASTQLGDQDTQYF. The sequenced part of the CDR3 DNA is TGTGCCAGCACCCAACTGGGGGACCAAGACACCCAGTAC.